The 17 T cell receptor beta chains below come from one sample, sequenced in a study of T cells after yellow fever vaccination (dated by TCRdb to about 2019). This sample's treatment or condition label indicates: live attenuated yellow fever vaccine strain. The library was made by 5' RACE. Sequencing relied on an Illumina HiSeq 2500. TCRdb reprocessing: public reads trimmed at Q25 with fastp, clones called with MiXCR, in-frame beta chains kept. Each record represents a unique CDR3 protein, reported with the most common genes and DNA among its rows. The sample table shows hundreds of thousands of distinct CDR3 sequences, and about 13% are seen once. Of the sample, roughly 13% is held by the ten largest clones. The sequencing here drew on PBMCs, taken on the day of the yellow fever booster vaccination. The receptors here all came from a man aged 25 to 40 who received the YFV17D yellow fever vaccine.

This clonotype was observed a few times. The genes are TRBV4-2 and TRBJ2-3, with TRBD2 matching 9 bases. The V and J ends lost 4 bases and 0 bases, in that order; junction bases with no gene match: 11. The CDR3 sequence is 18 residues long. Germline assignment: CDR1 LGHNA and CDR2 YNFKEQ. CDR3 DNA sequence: TGTGCCAGCAGCCGAAAGCCGACTAGCGGAACTAGCACAGATACGCAGTATTTT. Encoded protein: CASSRKPTSGTSTDTQYF.

The CDR3 loop reads CATSREGTLSTSGLPPDTQYF. The CDR3 DNA sequence: TGTGCCACCAGCAGAGAGGGCACCCTCAGCACTAGCGGGCTCCCACCAGATACGCAGTATTTT. J is TRBJ2-3 and V is TRBV15; TRBD2 agrees at 9 bases. The CDR3 length is 21 residues. Per the germline V gene, CDR1 is LNHNV and CDR2 is YYDKDF (reference sequence). V lost 0 bases, J lost 4 bases, and 20 bases stayed unmatched.

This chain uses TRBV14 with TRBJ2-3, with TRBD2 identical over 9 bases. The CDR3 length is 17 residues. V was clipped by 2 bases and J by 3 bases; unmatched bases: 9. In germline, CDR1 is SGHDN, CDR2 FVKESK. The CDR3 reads CASSQYLTSGTTDTQYF. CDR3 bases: TGTGCCAGCAGCCAATACTTGACTAGCGGTACAACAGATACGCAGTATTTT.

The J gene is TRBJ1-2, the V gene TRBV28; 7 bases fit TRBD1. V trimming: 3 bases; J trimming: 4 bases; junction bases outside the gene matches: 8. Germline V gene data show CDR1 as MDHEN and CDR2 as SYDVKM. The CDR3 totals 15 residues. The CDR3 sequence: CASSFPTGKSYGYTF. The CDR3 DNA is TGTGCCAGCAGTTTCCCGACAGGGAAGTCCTATGGCTACACCTTC.

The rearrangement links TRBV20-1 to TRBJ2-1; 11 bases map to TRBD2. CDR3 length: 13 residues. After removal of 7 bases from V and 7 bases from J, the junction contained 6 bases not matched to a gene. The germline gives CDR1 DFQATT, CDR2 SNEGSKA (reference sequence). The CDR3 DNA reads TGCAGTGTAGGACTAGCGGGCCAAAATGAGCAGTTCTTC. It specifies CSVGLAGQNEQFF.

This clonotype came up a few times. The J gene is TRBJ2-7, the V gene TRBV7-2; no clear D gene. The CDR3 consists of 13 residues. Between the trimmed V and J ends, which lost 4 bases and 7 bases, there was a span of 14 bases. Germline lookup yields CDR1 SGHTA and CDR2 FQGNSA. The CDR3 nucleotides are TGTGCCAGCAGCTCCGGGCCAACGAGGGAGCAGTACTTC. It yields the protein CASSSGPTREQYF.

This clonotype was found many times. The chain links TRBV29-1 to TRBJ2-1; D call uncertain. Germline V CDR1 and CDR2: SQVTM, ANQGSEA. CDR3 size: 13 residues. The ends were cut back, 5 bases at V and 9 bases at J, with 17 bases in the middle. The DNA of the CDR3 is TGCAGCGTTAAGCCCCGGACGTCGGGTGAGCAGTTCTTC. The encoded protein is CSVKPRTSGEQFF.

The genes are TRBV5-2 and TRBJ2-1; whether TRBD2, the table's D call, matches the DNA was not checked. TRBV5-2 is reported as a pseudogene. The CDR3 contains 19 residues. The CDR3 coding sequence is TGTGCCAGGGGCCCCGGGATTAGCGGGAGTCTGGTGGCGGGCAATGAGCAGTTCTTC. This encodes CARGPGISGSLVAGNEQFF.

CDR3 sequence (DNA): TGTGCCAGCAGTTACAGGCCAGCCCTAAGCGAGCAGTACTTC. Protein product: CASSYRPALSEQYF. The V call is TRBV6-5, the J call TRBJ2-7; D is unclear. Between the trimmed V and J ends, which lost 2 bases and 6 bases, there was a span of 14 bases. The CDR3 totals 14 residues. Germline CDR1 and CDR2: MNHEY and SVGAGI.

Here the CDR3 reads CASSLVGTQEGETQYF. The CDR3 coding sequence is TGTGCCAGCAGCTTAGTCGGGACTCAGGAGGGAGAGACCCAGTACTTC. V usage is TRBV7-2 and J usage is TRBJ2-5, with D maybe TRBD2 (6 bases). Germline V gives CDR1 SGHTA, CDR2 FQGNSA. Trimming removed 1 base at V and 4 bases at J, with 16 bases between. The length of the CDR3 is 16 residues.

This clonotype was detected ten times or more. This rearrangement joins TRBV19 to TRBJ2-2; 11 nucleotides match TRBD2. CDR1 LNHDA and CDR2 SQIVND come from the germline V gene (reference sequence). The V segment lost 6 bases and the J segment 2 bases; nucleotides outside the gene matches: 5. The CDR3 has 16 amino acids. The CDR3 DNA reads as TGTGCCAGTAGACATAGCGGGAGGGCCAACACCGGGGAGCTGTTTTTT. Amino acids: CASRHSGRANTGELFF.

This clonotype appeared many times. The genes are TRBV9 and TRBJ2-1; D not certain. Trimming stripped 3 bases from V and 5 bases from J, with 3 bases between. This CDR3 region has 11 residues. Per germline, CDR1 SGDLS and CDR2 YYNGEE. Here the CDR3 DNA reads TGTGCCAGCAGCGCCGACAATGAGCAGTTCTTC. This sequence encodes CASSADNEQFF.

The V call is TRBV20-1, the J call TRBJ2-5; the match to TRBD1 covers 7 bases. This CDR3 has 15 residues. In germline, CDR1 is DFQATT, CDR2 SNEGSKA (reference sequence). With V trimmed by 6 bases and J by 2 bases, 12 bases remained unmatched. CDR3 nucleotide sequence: TGCAGTGCCAAGGGAGTGGGACAGAGTCAAGAGACCCAGTACTTC. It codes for CSAKGVGQSQETQYF.

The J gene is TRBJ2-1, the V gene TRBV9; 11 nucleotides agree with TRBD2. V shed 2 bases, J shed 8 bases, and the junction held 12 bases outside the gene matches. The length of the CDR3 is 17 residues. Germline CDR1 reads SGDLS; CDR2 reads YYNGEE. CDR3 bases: TGTGCCAGCAGCGTCACCCTTAGCGGGAGGGCCATAGATGAGCAGTTCTTC. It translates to CASSVTLSGRAIDEQFF.

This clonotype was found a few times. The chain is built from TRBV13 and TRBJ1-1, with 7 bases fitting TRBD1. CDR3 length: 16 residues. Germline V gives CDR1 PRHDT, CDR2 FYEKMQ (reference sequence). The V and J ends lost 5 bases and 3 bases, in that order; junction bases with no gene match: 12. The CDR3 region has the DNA TGTGCCAGCAGCACTCGACAGGGTTTGGAGGACACTGAAGCTTTCTTT. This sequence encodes CASSTRQGLEDTEAFF. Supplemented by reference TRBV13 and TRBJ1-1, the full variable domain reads AAGVIQSPRHLIKEKRETATLKCYPIPRHDTVYWYQQGPGQDPQFLISFYEKMQSDKGSIPDRFSAQQFSDYHSELNMSSLELGDSALYFCASSTRQGLEDTEAFFGQGTRLTVV.

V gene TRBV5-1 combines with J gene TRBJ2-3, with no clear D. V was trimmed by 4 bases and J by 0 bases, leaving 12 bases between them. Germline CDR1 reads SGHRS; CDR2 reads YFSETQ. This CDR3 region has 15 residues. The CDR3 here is CASSPATVSTDTQYF. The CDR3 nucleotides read TGCGCCAGCAGCCCCGCGACGGTTAGCACAGATACGCAGTATTTT.

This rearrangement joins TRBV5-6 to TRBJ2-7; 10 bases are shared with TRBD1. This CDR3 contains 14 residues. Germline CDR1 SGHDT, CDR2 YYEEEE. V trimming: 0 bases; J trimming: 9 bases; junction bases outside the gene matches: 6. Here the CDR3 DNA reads TGTGCCAGCAGCTTGGGGACAGGGGGAGTGTTGCAGTACTTC. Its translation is CASSLGTGGVLQYF.